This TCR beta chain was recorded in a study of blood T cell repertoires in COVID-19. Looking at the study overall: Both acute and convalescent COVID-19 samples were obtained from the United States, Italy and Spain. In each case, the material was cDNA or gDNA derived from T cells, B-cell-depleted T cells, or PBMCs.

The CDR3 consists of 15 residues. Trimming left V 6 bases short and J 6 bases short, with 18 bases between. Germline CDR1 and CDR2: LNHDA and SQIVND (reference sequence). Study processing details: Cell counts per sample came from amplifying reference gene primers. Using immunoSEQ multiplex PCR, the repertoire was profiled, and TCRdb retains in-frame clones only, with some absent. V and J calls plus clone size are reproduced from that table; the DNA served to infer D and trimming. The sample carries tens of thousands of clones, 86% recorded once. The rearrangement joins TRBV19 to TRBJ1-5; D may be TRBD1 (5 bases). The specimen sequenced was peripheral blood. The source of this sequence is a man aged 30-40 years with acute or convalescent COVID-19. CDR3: CASRTVGTPGQPQHF. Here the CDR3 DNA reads TGTGCCAGTAGGACCGTCGGGACTCCTGGTCAGCCCCAGCATTTT.